These T cell receptor beta chains were read from a single sample in a study of cytomegalovirus exposure and HLA in healthy donors. Sequenced by immunoSEQ multiplex PCR; TCRdb stores in-frame clones only, minus some. This table has under 150,000 clones, around 75% appearing once. The sequenced material came from PBMCs. Every receptor here comes from a female donor in good health and CMV-seronegative. Each CDR3 is given with its conserved first and last residue. The order of the fields is D gene, clone size, J gene, V gene, CDR3 protein, CDR3 DNA. D genes are given only for firm matches. A row's size may be missing; if present it is once, few, many or a size class.

>-|few|TRBJ2-6|TRBV5-1
CASSTPGWGSGANVLTF
TGCGCCAGCAGCACCCCGGGGTGGGGCTCTGGGGCCAACGTCCTGACTTTC
>TRBD2|-|TRBJ2-1|TRBV9
CASSILAGINNEQFF
TGTGCCAGCAGCATACTAGCGGGGATAAACAATGAGCAGTTCTTC
>TRBD2|once|TRBJ2-1|TRBV5-4
CASTSSGRSYNEQFF
TGTGCCAGCACCTCGAGCGGGAGGTCCTACAATGAGCAGTTCTTC
>TRBD2|once|TRBJ2-7|TRBV6-4
CASLHGGVEQYF
TGTGCCAGCTTGCATGGGGGGGTCGAGCAGTACTTC
>TRBD2|-|TRBJ2-3|TRBV19
CASSIGLAGADTQYF
TGTGCCAGTAGTATCGGACTAGCGGGAGCAGATACGCAGTATTTT
>TRBD2|few|TRBJ2-2|TRBV5-1
CASSTGTSLVGELFF
TGCGCCAGCAGCACCGGGACTAGTCTTGTCGGGGAGCTGTTTTTT
>TRBD1|once|TRBJ1-1|TRBV28
CASNLGTENEAFF
TGTGCCAGTAACCTCGGGACAGAAAATGAAGCTTTCTTT
>-|-|TRBJ2-1|TRBV10-2
CASRHNIPGTGSTSGVYNEQFF
TGCGCCAGCAGGCACAATATACCCGGGACAGGGTCTACTAGCGGGGTATACAATGAGCAGTTCTTC
>TRBD2|-|TRBJ2-3|TRBV29-1
CSVVAGGLGTQYF
TGCAGCGTTGTGGCGGGGGGGCTAGGTACGCAGTATTTT
>-|few|TRBJ2-1|TRBV2
CASSELAEPIYNEQFF
TGTGCCAGCAGTGAACTTGCGGAGCCGATCTACAATGAGCAGTTCTTC
>TRBD2|-|TRBJ2-3|TRBV4-1
CASSPNVIAGGPADTQYF
TGCGCCAGCAGCCCGAACGTAATAGCGGGAGGGCCTGCAGATACGCAGTATTTT
>TRBD2|-|TRBJ2-1|TRBV11-3
CASSLDWSSGTWNEQFF
TGTGCCAGCAGCTTAGATTGGTCTAGCGGGACTTGGAATGAGCAGTTCTTC
>TRBD2|-|TRBJ2-3|TRBV11-3
CASSLDRGSGSTSTDTQYF
TGTGCCAGCAGCTTAGATCGGGGTAGCGGGAGTACTAGCACAGATACGCAGTATTTT
>-|-|TRBJ1-1|TRBV2
CASSGQMNTEAFF
TGTGCCAGCAGTGGACAGATGAACACTGAAGCCTTCTTT
>-|-|TRBJ2-7|TRBV27
CASSLLGADEQYF
TGTGCCAGCAGTTTATTAGGGGCTGACGAGCAGTACTTC
>-|-|TRBJ1-1|TRBV7-2
CASSFSGEFTEAFF
TGTGCCAGCAGCTTTTCAGGGGAATTCACTGAAGCTTTCTTT
>TRBD1|-|TRBJ2-7|TRBV9
CASSSHGDRDYEQYF
TGTGCCAGCAGCTCTCATGGGGACAGAGACTACGAGCAGTACTTC
>-|-|TRBJ1-2|TRBV6-5
CASSYSLGSYYGYTF
TGTGCCAGCAGTTACTCATTGGGCAGTTACTATGGCTACACCTTC
>TRBD1|-|TRBJ1-1|TRBV27
CASSLYQTGVEAFF
TGTGCCAGCAGTTTATACCAGACAGGGGTTGAAGCTTTCTTT
>-|-|TRBJ2-3|TRBV30
CAWSMGGLDTQYF
TGTGCCTGGAGTATGGGGGGGCTAGATACGCAGTATTTT
>TRBD1|few|TRBJ1-2|TRBV5-4
CARSGVRGQGSF
TGTGCCAGGAGCGGAGTCAGGGGGCAGGGAAGCTTC
>TRBD1|-|TRBJ1-4|TRBV30
CAWSGTGGDGGAELFF
TGTGCCTGGAGTGGTACAGGGGGCGATGGGGGGGCCGAACTGTTTTTT
>-|-|TRBJ1-5|TRBV11-2
CASSLSLNQPQHF
TGTGCCAGCAGCTTGTCGTTGAATCAGCCCCAGCATTTT
>TRBD1|-|TRBJ1-1|TRBV5-6
CASSLDRGKVNTEAFF
TGTGCCAGCAGCTTGGACAGGGGAAAAGTGAACACTGAAGCTTTCTTT
>-|-|TRBJ2-2|TRBV5-4
CASNPQGNTGELFF
TGTGCCAGCAACCCCCAGGGTAACACCGGGGAGCTGTTTTTT
>-|-|TRBJ2-1|TRBV11-3
CASSSISGDGSDEQFF
TGTGCCAGCAGCTCCATTAGCGGAGACGGGAGCGATGAGCAGTTCTTC
>TRBD2|-|TRBJ2-2|TRBV13
CASSLWTSGDTGELFF
TGTGCCAGCAGCCTGTGGACTAGCGGGGACACCGGGGAGCTGTTTTTT
>TRBD1|-|TRBJ2-2|TRBV11-2
CASSLHPGTGTGELFF
TGTGCCAGCAGTTTACACCCCGGGACAGGGACCGGGGAGCTGTTTTTT
>-|-|TRBJ2-7|TRBV6-1
CASSEAPGSSYEQYF
TGTGCCAGCAGTGAAGCGCCCGGGAGCTCCTACGAGCAGTACTTC
>TRBD1|-|TRBJ2-5|TRBV13
CASSPSSDRPSGQTQYF
TGTGCCAGCAGCCCATCCTCGGACAGGCCCAGCGGTCAAACCCAGTACTTC
>-|-|TRBJ1-1|TRBV2
CASSDHREAFF
TGTGCCAGCAGTGACCACCGGGAAGCTTTCTTT
>TRBD1|-|TRBJ1-5|TRBV19
CASSRRDSSNQPQHF
TGTGCCAGTAGCCGAAGGGACAGTAGCAATCAGCCCCAGCATTTT
>TRBD2|-|TRBJ2-5|TRBV4-3
CASSYGLAGETQYF
TGCGCCAGCAGCTACGGACTAGCCGGGGAGACCCAGTACTTC
>-|once|TRBJ2-3|TRBV10-2
CASSVTGPDTQYF
TGCGCCAGCAGTGTGACGGGTCCAGATACGCAGTATTTT
>-|-|TRBJ2-3|TRBV7-2
CASSLDRGGGTQYF
TGTGCCAGCAGCTTAGACAGGGGAGGTGGTACGCAGTATTTT
>-|few|TRBJ1-1|TRBV19
CASKPDLMQGKGAFF
TGTGCCAGTAAACCAGACCTAATGCAGGGCAAAGGAGCTTTCTTT
>TRBD1|few|TRBJ2-7|TRBV5-6
CASSHGTGVSEQYF
TGTGCCAGCAGCCACGGGACAGGGGTAAGCGAGCAGTACTTC
>-|few|TRBJ1-1|TRBV29-1
CSATGGTANTEAFF
TGCAGCGCTACTGGGGGGACTGCGAACACTGAAGCTTTCTTT
>-|few|TRBJ1-1|TRBV5-1
CASSLGGATDEAFF
TGCGCCAGCAGCTTGGGGGGCGCGACAGATGAAGCTTTCTTT
>TRBD1|-|TRBJ1-2|TRBV6-6
CASTDRSNYGYTF
TGTGCCAGCACGGACAGGTCGAACTATGGCTACACCTTC
>TRBD1|-|TRBJ1-5|TRBV5-1
CASSLGDSSNQPQHF
TGCGCCAGCAGCTTGGGGGACAGCTCCAATCAGCCCCAGCATTTT
>TRBD1|once|TRBJ1-4|TRBV7-8
CASSGDWTGDEKLFF
TGTGCCAGCAGCGGAGACTGGACAGGGGATGAAAAACTGTTTTTT
>-|-|TRBJ1-1|TRBV25-1
CASSDPLRGSTEAFF
TGTGCCAGCAGTGACCCGCTTAGAGGAAGCACTGAAGCTTTCTTT
>TRBD2|-|TRBJ2-3|TRBV5-1
CASRAGGITDTQYF
TGCGCCAGCAGAGCGGGAGGAATCACAGATACGCAGTATTTT
>-|-|TRBJ2-7|TRBV21-1
CASSRDGSLYEQYF
TGTGCCAGCAGCAGAGACGGGAGTCTTTACGAGCAGTACTTC
>-|-|TRBJ1-2|TRBV7-3
CASSLTGSELNYGYTF
TGTGCCAGCAGCTTAACCGGGTCAGAACTGAACTATGGCTACACCTTC
>TRBD2|-|TRBJ2-3|TRBV9
CASSVGGSQGDTQYF
TGTGCCAGCAGCGTAGGCGGGAGCCAGGGAGATACGCAGTATTTT
>-|-|TRBJ1-4|TRBV9
CASSLRGGGEKLFF
TGTGCCAGCAGCCTACGAGGAGGTGGAGAAAAACTGTTTTTT
>-|-|TRBJ2-7|TRBV11-2
CASSSQPVARYEQYF
TGTGCCAGCAGCTCACAGCCGGTAGCGCGGTACGAGCAGTACTTC
>TRBD2|-|TRBJ2-5|TRBV7-9
CASSPRPGTSETQYF
TGTGCCAGCAGCCCCCGTCCCGGGACTAGCGAGACCCAGTACTTC
>-|-|TRBJ1-1|TRBV7-3
CASSIFVRTEAFF
TGTGCCAGCAGCATTTTTGTACGGACTGAAGCTTTCTTT
>-|-|TRBJ1-4|TRBV5-1
CASSGAGRSNEKLFF
TGCGCCAGCTCAGGCGCTGGGAGGAGTAATGAAAAACTGTTTTTT
>TRBD1|-|TRBJ1-6|TRBV2
CASSVGGTGVSPLHF
TGTGCCAGCAGTGTGGGTGGGACAGGGGTTTCACCCCTCCACTTT
>-|-|TRBJ2-2|TRBV19
CASSIGGYAGELFF
TGTGCCAGTAGTATAGGAGGGTACGCCGGGGAGCTGTTTTTT